The source of this T cell receptor beta chain is a study of cytomegalovirus exposure and HLA in healthy donors. This CDR3 spans 14 amino acids. Looked up from germline, CDR1 is SNHLY and CDR2 is FYNNEI. V dropped 6 bases and J dropped 5 bases, with 14 bases sitting between them. The data were produced by immunoSEQ multiplex PCR, yet TCRdb's version contains in-frame clones alone and is incomplete. Of a few hundred thousand clones in the sample, approximately 88% were seen once. The sequenced sample was PBMCs. V is TRBV2 and J is TRBJ1-5; TRBD1 might be the D (5 bases). The sequence was collected from a man aged 25 to 40 in good health and CMV-seronegative. CDR3 residues: CASSAPDKHQPQHF. CDR3 DNA: TGTGCCAGCAGCGCCCCGGACAAACATCAGCCCCAGCATTTT. The full variable domain, its missing parts supplied by reference TRBV2 and TRBJ1-5, is EPEVTQTPSHQVTQMGQEVILRCVPISNHLYFYWYRQILGQKVEFLVSFYNNEISEKSEIFDDQFSVERPDGSNFTLKIRSTKLEDSAMYFCASSAPDKHQPQHFGDGTRLSIL.